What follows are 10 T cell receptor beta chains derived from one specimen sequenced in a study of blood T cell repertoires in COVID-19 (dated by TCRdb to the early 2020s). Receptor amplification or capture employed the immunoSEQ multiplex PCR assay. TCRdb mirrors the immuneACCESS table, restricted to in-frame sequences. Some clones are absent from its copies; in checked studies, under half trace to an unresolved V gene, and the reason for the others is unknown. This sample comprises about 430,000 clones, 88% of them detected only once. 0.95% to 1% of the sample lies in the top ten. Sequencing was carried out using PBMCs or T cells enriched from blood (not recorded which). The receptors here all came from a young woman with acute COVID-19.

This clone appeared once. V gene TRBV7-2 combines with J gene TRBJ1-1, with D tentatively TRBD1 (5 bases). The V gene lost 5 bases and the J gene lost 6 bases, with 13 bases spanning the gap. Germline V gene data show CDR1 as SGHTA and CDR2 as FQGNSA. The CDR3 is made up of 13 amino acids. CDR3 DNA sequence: TGTGCCAGCAGCCTCTCGGACAACCCTGAAGCTTTCTTT. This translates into CASSLSDNPEAFF.

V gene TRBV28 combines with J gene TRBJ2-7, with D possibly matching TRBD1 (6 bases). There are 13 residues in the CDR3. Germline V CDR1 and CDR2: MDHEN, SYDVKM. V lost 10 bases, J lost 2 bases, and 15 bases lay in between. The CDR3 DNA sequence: TGTGCCACCTTACAGGGAATCACCTACGAGCAGTACTTC. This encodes CATLQGITYEQYF.

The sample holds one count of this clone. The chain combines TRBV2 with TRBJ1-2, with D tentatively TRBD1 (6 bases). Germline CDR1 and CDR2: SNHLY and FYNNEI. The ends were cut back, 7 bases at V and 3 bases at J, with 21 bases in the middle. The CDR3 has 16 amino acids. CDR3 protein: CASTPLVEGGYYGYTF. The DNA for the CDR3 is TGTGCCAGCACCCCTCTGGTTGAAGGGGGTTACTATGGCTACACCTTC. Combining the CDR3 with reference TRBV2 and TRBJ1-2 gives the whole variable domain EPEVTQTPSHQVTQMGQEVILRCVPISNHLYFYWYRQILGQKVEFLVSFYNNEISEKSEIFDDQFSVERPDGSNFTLKIRSTKLEDSAMYFCASTPLVEGGYYGYTFGSGTRLTVV.

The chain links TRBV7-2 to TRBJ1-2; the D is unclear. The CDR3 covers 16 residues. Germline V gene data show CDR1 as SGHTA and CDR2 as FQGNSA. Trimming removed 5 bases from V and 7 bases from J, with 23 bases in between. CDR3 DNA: TGTGCCAGCAGCCCGCGCGGAGGGATCCCTTCGAGTGGCTACACCTTC. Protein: CASSPRGGIPSSGYTF.

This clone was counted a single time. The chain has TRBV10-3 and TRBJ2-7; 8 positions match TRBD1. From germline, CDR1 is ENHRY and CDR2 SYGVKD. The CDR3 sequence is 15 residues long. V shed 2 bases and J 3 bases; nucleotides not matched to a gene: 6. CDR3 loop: CAISETGGLRYEQYF. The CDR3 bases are TGTGCCATCAGTGAGACAGGGGGTCTTCGCTACGAGCAGTACTTC.

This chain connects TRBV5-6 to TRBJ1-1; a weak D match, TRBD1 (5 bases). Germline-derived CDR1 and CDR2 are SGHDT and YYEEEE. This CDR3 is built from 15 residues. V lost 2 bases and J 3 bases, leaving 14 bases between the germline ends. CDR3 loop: CASSLRRQGYTEAFF. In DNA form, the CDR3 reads TGTGCCAGCAGCTTACGTCGGCAGGGCTACACTGAAGCTTTCTTT.

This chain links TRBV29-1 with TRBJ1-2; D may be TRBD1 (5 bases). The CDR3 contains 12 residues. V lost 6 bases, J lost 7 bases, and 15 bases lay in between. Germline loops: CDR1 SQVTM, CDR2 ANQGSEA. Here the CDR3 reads CSVRGGDRGYTF. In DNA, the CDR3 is TGCAGCGTCCGGGGAGGGGACCGTGGCTACACCTTC.

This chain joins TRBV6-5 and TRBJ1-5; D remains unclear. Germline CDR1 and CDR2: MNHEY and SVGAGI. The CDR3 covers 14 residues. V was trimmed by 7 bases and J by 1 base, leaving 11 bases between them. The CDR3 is CASNPEKSNQPQHF. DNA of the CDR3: TGTGCCAGCAATCCGGAGAAGAGCAATCAGCCCCAGCATTTT.

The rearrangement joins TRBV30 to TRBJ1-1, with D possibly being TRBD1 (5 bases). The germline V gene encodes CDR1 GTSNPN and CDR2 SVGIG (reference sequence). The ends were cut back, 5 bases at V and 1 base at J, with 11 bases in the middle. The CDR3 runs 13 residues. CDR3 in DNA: TGTGCCTGGGGCAACAGGAGGAACACTGAAGCTTTCTTT. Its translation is CAWGNRRNTEAFF.

CDR3 nucleotides: TGTGCCAGCAGCGAACCCGCGGGGGTCAATGAGCAGTTCTTC. Amino acids: CASSEPAGVNEQFF. This chain connects TRBV11-2 to TRBJ2-1; 7 bases are a match to TRBD2. The ends lost 5 bases at V and 6 bases at J; junction bases unmatched: 7. This CDR3 region has 14 residues. The germline V gene has CDR1 SGHAT and CDR2 FQNNGV.